Shown below are 14 T cell receptor beta chains from a single sample sequenced in a study of T cell changes during pregnancy in multiple sclerosis. Repertoires were generated with immunoSEQ multiplex PCR, while TCRdb's copy carries only in-frame clones and drops some. The sample yields 50,000 to 75,000 clones, roughly 93% seen once. The sample was CD8+ T cells from peripheral blood mononuclear cells, taken in the third trimester of pregnancy. The receptors originated from a female donor with multiple sclerosis, enrolled in a pregnancy study.

The chain employs TRBV2 and TRBJ2-1; D perhaps matches TRBD2 (6 bases). This CDR3 region has 12 residues. V was clipped by 9 bases and J by 9 bases, with 15 bases between them. Germline CDR1 and CDR2: SNHLY and FYNNEI. CDR3 in DNA: TGTGCCAGTGGGGACTCTCTTGGTGAGCAGTTCTTC. Translated: CASGDSLGEQFF.

This chain joins TRBV5-5 and TRBJ1-1; D is unclear. V was pared by 7 bases and J by 0 bases, with 10 bases between. This CDR3 is 13 amino acids long. Germline CDR1 is SGHKS and CDR2 is YYEKEE (reference sequence). The CDR3 DNA sequence: TGTGCCAGCTGCGGGGATCTGAACACTGAAGCTTTCTTT. As protein: CASCGDLNTEAFF.

The chain is built from TRBV4-1 and TRBJ2-5; 7 positions agree with TRBD1. J lost 2 bases, V lost 2 bases, and 5 bases had no gene match. Germline V gene data show CDR1 as MGHRA and CDR2 as YSYEKL. The CDR3 length is 15 residues. The CDR3 loop is CASSQRQGEQETQYF. In nucleotides, the CDR3 is TGCGCCAGCAGCCAACGGCAGGGGGAGCAAGAGACCCAGTACTTC.

The chain has TRBV28 and TRBJ1-2; D is possibly TRBD1 (5 bases). Trimming stripped 3 bases from V and 2 bases from J, with 10 bases between. CDR3 length: 14 amino acids. Germline CDR1 MDHEN, CDR2 SYDVKM. CDR3 sequence: CASSFPGQNYGYTF. The CDR3 DNA reads as TGTGCCAGCAGTTTCCCAGGGCAGAACTATGGCTACACCTTC.

The rearrangement uses TRBV27 and TRBJ2-7; possible D gene TRBD2, 5 bases. Germline V gives CDR1 MNHEY, CDR2 SMNVEV (reference sequence). V was clipped by 4 bases and J by 4 bases, with 14 bases between them. CDR3 length: 14 residues. This CDR3 reads CASSWTSPGYEQYF. CDR3 in DNA: TGTGCCAGCAGTTGGACTTCCCCGGGGTACGAGCAGTACTTC.

This clone has a handful of counts. This rearrangement joins TRBV2 to TRBJ2-7; 7 bases line up with TRBD1. Per the germline V gene, CDR1 is SNHLY and CDR2 is FYNNEI. There are 13 residues in the CDR3. The J segment lost 0 bases and the V segment lost 4 bases, leaving 0 bases of the junction unmatched. The CDR3 region is CASSGDSSYEQYF. CDR3 bases: TGTGCCAGCAGTGGGGACAGCTCCTACGAGCAGTACTTC.

V and J are TRBV6-4 and TRBJ2-3; D not certain. The CDR3 has 13 amino acids. The germline CDR1 and CDR2 sequences are MRHNA and SNTAGT. The V end lost 5 bases, the J end lost 6 bases, and 12 bases lay between the germline ends. The DNA for the CDR3 is TGTGCCAGCAGTTCGGTATACGGGGATACGCAGTATTTT. Its protein product is CASSSVYGDTQYF.

The rearrangement joins TRBV7-8 to TRBJ2-2, with TRBD2 matching 10 bases. The CDR3 has 18 amino acids. V was pared by 4 bases and J by 4 bases, with 12 bases of the junction left unmatched. Germline V lookup: CDR1 SGHVS, CDR2 FQNEAQ. The CDR3 region is CASSSPVAGGAGTGELFF. The DNA of the CDR3 is TGTGCCAGCAGCTCTCCGGTAGCGGGAGGCGCGGGCACCGGGGAGCTGTTTTTT.

The rearrangement joins TRBV27 to TRBJ1-5; no reliable D call. There are 16 residues in the CDR3. Germline V gene data show CDR1 as MNHEY and CDR2 as SMNVEV (reference sequence). V was shortened by 5 bases and J by 6 bases, with 20 bases between the two germline ends. CDR3 DNA sequence: TGTGCCAGCAGTCCCCTCGGCCCCGGAGCCGGTCAGCCCCAGCATTTT. Its translation: CASSPLGPGAGQPQHF.

The chain joins TRBV11-2 to TRBJ2-7; D gene ambiguous. This CDR3 region has 15 residues. Germline V gene lookup returns CDR1 SGHAT and CDR2 FQNNGV. Trimming removed 4 bases from V and 4 bases from J, with 17 bases in between. The DNA of the CDR3 is TGTGCCAGCAGCTCAGCCGCGGCCAACAATTACGAGCAGTACTTC. Translating gives CASSSAAANNYEQYF.

This sequence joins TRBV5-4 and TRBJ2-3; D perhaps matches TRBD2 (6 bases). The CDR3 is 11 amino acids. The ends were cut back, 6 bases at V and 8 bases at J, with 10 bases in the middle. Germline V lookup: CDR1 SGHNT, CDR2 YYREEE (reference sequence). The CDR3, as DNA: TGTGCCAGCATGGACGGGGGTACGCAGTATTTT. Encoded protein: CASMDGGTQYF.

The V gene is TRBV27, the J gene TRBJ1-2; D unclear. The germline V gene encodes CDR1 MNHEY and CDR2 SMNVEV (reference sequence). The CDR3 loop spans 15 amino acids. The V end was cut by 6 bases, the J end by 1 base, with 15 bases between. The CDR3, as DNA: TGTGCCAGCAGCCCCACGAGACATCTTAACTATGGCTACACCTTC. This gives the protein CASSPTRHLNYGYTF.

The chain couples TRBV11-2 to TRBJ2-1, with 7 bases matching TRBD2. There are 14 residues in the CDR3. The V and J ends lost 1 base and 9 bases, in that order; junction bases with no gene match: 6. Per germline, CDR1 SGHAT and CDR2 FQNNGV. The CDR3 DNA follows: TGTGCCAGCAGCTTAGGGGGGGGGATGCGTGAGCAGTTCTTC. It translates to CASSLGGGMREQFF.

The rearrangement links TRBV6-5 to TRBJ2-3; 12 bases line up with TRBD2. Per germline, CDR1 MNHEY and CDR2 SVGAGI. The CDR3 is made up of 15 amino acids. Trimming at V came to 8 bases and at J to 4 bases, leaving 7 bases not matched to a gene. The CDR3 loop is CASGRLAGAPDTQYF. The CDR3 DNA reads TGTGCCAGCGGACGACTAGCGGGAGCCCCAGATACGCAGTATTTT.